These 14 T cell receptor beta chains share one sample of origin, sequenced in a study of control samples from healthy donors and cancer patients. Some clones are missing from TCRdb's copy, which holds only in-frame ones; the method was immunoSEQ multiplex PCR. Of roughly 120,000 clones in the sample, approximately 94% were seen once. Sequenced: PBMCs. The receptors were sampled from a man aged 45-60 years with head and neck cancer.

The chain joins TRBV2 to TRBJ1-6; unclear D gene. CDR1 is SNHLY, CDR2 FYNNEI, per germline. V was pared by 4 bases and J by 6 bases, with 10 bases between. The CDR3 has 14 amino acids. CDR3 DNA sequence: TGTGCCAGCAGTGCTACAAATTTTAATTCACCCCTCCACTTT. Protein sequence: CASSATNFNSPLHF. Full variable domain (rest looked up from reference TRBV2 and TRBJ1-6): EPEVTQTPSHQVTQMGQEVILRCVPISNHLYFYWYRQILGQKVEFLVSFYNNEISEKSEIFDDQFSVERPDGSNFTLKIRSTKLEDSAMYFCASSATNFNSPLHFGNGTRLTVT.

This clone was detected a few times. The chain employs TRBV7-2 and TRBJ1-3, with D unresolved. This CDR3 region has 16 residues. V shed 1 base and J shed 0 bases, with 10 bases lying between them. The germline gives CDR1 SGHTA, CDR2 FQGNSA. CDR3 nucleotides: TGTGCCAGCAGCTTAGGGGGTGCAACCTCTGGAAACACCATATATTTT. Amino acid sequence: CASSLGGATSGNTIYF.

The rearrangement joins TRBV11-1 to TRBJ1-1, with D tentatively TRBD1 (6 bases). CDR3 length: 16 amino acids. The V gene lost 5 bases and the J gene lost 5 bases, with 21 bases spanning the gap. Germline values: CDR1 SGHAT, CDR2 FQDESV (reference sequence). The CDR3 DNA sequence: TGTGCCAGCAGCCCCTGGGGGGGGCGTAGGGATACTGAAGCTTTCTTT. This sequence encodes CASSPWGGRRDTEAFF. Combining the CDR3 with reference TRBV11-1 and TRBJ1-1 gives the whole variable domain EAEVAQSPRYKITEKSQAVAFWCDPISGHATLYWYRQILGQGPELLVQFQDESVVDDSQLPKDRFSAERLKGVDSTLKIQPAELGDSAMYLCASSPWGGRRDTEAFFGQGTRLTVV.

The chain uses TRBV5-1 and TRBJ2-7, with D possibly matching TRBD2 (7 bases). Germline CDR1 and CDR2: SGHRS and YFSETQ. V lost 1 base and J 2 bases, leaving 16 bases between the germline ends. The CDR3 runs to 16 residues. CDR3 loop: CASSLSPRGDTYEQYF. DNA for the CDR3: TGCGCCAGCAGCTTGTCTCCTCGGGGGGACACCTACGAGCAGTACTTC.

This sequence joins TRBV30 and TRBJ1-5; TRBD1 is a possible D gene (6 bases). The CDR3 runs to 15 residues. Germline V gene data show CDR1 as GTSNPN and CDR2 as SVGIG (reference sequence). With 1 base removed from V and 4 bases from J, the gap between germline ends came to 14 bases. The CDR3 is CAWSARQAPNQPQHF. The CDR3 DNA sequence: TGTGCCTGGAGTGCCCGACAGGCCCCAAATCAGCCCCAGCATTTT.

Here the CDR3 DNA reads TGTGCCAGCAGCCCTGTCGCTCCCGGGACACCTTGGGATCAGCCCCAGCATTTT. This encodes CASSPVAPGTPWDQPQHF. V gene TRBV7-2 combines with J gene TRBJ1-5; the D gene is possibly TRBD1 (6 bases). V was trimmed by 5 bases and J by 5 bases, leaving 25 bases between them. Germline-derived CDR1 and CDR2 are SGHTA and FQGNSA. This CDR3 is built from 18 residues.

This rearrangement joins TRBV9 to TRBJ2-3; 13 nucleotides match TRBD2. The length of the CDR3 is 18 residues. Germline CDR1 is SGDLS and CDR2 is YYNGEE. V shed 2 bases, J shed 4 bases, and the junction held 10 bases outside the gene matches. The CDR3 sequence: CASSVKPTSGGAADTQYF. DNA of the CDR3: TGTGCCAGCAGCGTTAAACCAACTAGCGGGGGGGCCGCAGATACGCAGTATTTT.

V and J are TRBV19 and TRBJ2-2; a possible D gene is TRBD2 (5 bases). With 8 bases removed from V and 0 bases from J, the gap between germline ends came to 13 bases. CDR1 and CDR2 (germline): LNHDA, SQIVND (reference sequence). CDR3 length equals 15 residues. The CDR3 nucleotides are TGTGCCAGTTCACGGGATCTTTCGAACACCGGGGAGCTGTTTTTT. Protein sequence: CASSRDLSNTGELFF. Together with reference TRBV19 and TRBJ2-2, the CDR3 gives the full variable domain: DGGITQSPKYLFRKEGQNVTLSCEQNLNHDAMYWYRQDPGQGLRLIYYSQIVNDFQKGDIAEGYSVSREKKESFPLTVTSAQKNPTAFYLCASSRDLSNTGELFFGEGSRLTVL.

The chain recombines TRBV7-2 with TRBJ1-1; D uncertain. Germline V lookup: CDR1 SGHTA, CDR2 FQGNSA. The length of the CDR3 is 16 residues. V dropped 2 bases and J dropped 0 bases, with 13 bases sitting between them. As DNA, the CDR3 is TGTGCCAGCAGCTTAAACGGTGGGAGGATGAACACTGAAGCTTTCTTT. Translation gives CASSLNGGRMNTEAFF.

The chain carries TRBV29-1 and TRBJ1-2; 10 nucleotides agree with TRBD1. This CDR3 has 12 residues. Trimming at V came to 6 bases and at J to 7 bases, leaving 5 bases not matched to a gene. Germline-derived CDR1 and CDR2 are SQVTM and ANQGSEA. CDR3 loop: CSVTGGASGYTF. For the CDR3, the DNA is TGCAGCGTGACAGGGGGCGCGTCTGGCTACACCTTC.

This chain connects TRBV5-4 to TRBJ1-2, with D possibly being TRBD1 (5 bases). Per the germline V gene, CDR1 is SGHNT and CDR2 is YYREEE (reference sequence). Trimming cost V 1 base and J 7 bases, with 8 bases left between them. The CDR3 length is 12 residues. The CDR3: CASSLKGFGYTF. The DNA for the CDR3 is TGTGCCAGCAGCTTGAAGGGGTTTGGCTACACCTTC.

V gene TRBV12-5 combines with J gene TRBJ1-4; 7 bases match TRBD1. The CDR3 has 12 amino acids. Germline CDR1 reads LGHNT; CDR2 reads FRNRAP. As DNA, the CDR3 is TGTACCCAACAGGGGAGGGGAGAAAAACTGTTTTTT. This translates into CTQQGRGEKLFF.

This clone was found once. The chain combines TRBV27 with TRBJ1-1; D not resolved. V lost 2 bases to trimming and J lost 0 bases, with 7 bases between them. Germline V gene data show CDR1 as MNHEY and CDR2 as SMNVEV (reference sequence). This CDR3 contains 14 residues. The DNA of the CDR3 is TGTGCCAGCAGTTTAAGGCAGATGAACACTGAAGCTTTCTTT. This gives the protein CASSLRQMNTEAFF.

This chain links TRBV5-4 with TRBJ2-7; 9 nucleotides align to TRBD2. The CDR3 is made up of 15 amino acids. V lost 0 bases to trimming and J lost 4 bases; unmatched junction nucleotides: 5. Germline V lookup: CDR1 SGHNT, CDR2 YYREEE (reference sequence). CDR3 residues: CASSLGGGGAYEQYF. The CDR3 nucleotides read TGTGCCAGCAGCTTGGGCGGCGGGGGGGCTTACGAGCAGTACTTC.